This T cell receptor (beta chain) was found in a study of cytomegalovirus exposure and HLA in healthy donors (TCRdb year 2017). As for the study more broadly: An earlier analysis of more than 550 of the donors reported about 300 Gb of sequence data and some 110 million unique TCR beta sequences obtained from some 200 million T cells. High-throughput TCR immunosequencing, statistical association of individual TCRs with disease status, and machine learning were combined to predict cytomegalovirus infection status. An early release that covered fewer than 800 HLA-typed donors contained 300 to 350 gigabases of sequencing data and some 87 million unique TCR sequences. Donor age, sex, ethnicity and CMV serostatus were collected together with the repertoire data. An earlier analysis of 587 of the donors used high-throughput TCR beta sequencing to judge whether each TCR beta V gene segment behaved as functional or pseudogenic. HLA typing included class I and class II loci at four-digit resolution. The study used immunosequencing to profile the T cell repertoires of hundreds of subjects and linked those repertoires to cytomegalovirus serostatus. In a later genetic analysis, genome-wide SNP genotypes for about three fifths of the roughly 670 donors were used, and that subset was treated as a discovery cohort. Typing coverage varied by locus: roughly 620-640 donors for A, B, C, DRB1 and DQB1; roughly 510 for DQA1; more than 600 for DPA1; 450 to 480 for DPB1. The later analysis used no new phenotypic data to find candidate immune exposures, relying instead on TCR beta sequences and their occurrence across donors. Among about 400 genotyped donors of the cohort, an average of approximately 200,000 unique TCR beta nucleotide sequences was sequenced per donor, of which 15% to 20% were non-productive. The genetic ancestry cluster associated with self-reported Caucasian donors included roughly four fifths of the 300 to 400 genotyped donors. Roughly five DR-DQ haplotypes were handled as single units for association and clustering, since linkage in the cohort was strong. The study aimed to test whether signatures of past pathogen exposure could be identified by cataloging public T cell receptors. A separate validation cohort of over a hundred different subjects was used in addition to the 666-subject first cohort. To study patterns of TCR occurrence, a later analysis re-analyzed previously published TCR beta repertoires from 666 donors and added high-resolution HLA genotyping. All discovery cohort repertoires had been generated on a single sequencing platform. Overall results and qualifications from the work: This cohort had only TCR beta chains sequenced, and the lack of alpha or paired-chain data limited which features could be detected. According to the authors, the approach could potentially be generalized to other disease states and immunological phenotypes. According to a later analysis, most CMV-associated TCR beta chains appeared to be HLA-restricted, and the HLA associations seemed to be driven largely by CMV exposure. A later analysis found that HLA-associated TCR beta chains were more clonally expanded and had lower generation probabilities than equally common non-associated chains. Because the 87-base-pair reads could not distinguish some IMGT-functional V segments, including TRBV6-2 and TRBV6-3, those segments were excluded. Correlated functional status among segregating V segments might be attributable to linkage disequilibrium, but an unknown experimental factor could not be ruled out. Roughly uniform sequencing depth across donors was assumed in presence/absence analyses, although this assumption may not hold. A further reported finding was that TCR beta sequences accurately predicted the HLA-A and HLA-B alleles for most subjects in the first cohort. In a later genetic analysis, fewer N-insertions in productive TCRs were reported among donors in an Asian-associated ancestry cluster than the roughly 640-donor mean. For the cohort, immune exposure information was limited to CMV serostatus. The study gave a list of 150 to 200 TCR beta chains associated with cytomegalovirus. Most TCR sequences were seen in very few donors, while some public TCRs were found in many individuals. In a later analysis, TCR association rates were found to vary across HLA loci, with the most associated TCRs seen for DRB1 alleles and the fewest for HLA-C alleles. Broadly in line with IMGT annotations, most TCR beta V segments showed up in productive rearrangements about 87% or about 30% of the time in an earlier analysis of approximately 640 of the donors. V-gene and J-gene trimming of TCR beta chains was associated with a missense DCLRE1C variant in a later genetic analysis, and the association was replicated in an independent cohort. A group of highly shared sequence variants was considered likely to be a technical artifact of the sequencing pipeline. When HLA alleles, especially DR and DQ, strongly co-occurred, TCR associations were difficult to assign to individual alleles. The classifier was reported to diagnose cytomegalovirus status with high specificity and sensitivity in both the original cohort and the validation cohort. In vitro tests confirmed that three of the cytomegalovirus-associated TCR beta chains recognize cytomegalovirus antigens. Because some donors lacked HLA typing at each locus, the association tests relied only on the typed subset. Because counts were too low, seventeen rarely observed V segments, including chromosome 9 orphons, were left out of the earlier analysis of approximately 500 of the donors. According to a later analysis, parvovirus B19, influenza, CMV and Epstein-Barr virus appeared linked to several top co-occurrence clusters. Specific HLA alleles were associated with over 15,000 TCR beta sequences at a false discovery rate of 0.05 in a later analysis.

In regard to this clone: What this receptor recognizes is not known. No much larger clone is present one base from it, and per-base qualities are unavailable.

Unmatched junction bases come to 6, with V trimmed by 7 bases and J by 0 bases. Reading the germline V gene (reference sequence) gives CDR1 SEHNR and CDR2 FQNEAQ. From the cysteine through the phenylalanine, the CDR3 covers 15 amino acids. Of the read, only the CDR3 DNA is kept; its 45 bases are in frame from base 1. Receptors were amplified or captured by the immunoSEQ multiplex PCR assay. A mixture of 60 forward primers for TCR Vbeta segments and 13 reverse primers for TCR Jbeta segments was used in the multiplex PCR. A multiplex PCR assay on genomic DNA amplified the CDR3 region of rearranged TCR beta genes. The Illumina HiSeq System was used to sequence the amplified TCR beta libraries as 87-base-pair reads. The authors' pipeline ran thus. A later analysis counted tens of millions of unique TCR beta chains across the 666 repertoires, and some 11 million of these chains were shared by at least two donors. Raw reads were error-corrected and collapsed into unique sequences with a nearest-neighbor algorithm that merged closely related sequences to remove PCR and sequencing errors. V, D and J gene segments were assigned by aligning CDR3 sequences to IMGT reference sequences. For a sequence to be retained, a match of at least six nucleotides to both a V gene segment and a J gene segment was required. Rearrangements were classified as productive when the CDR3 lacked stop codons and remained in frame with V and J, and all other rearrangements were classified as non-productive. CDR3 was defined according to IMGT convention as the region running from the second conserved V-encoded cysteine to the conserved J-encoded phenylalanine. The earlier analysis of about 620 of the donors excluded sequences that lacked an unambiguous match to a single V gene segment. In an earlier analysis of approximately 590 of the donors, V segments were called functional above 56.7% productive rearrangements and were called segregating when the between-donor standard deviation exceeded 5%. A statistical classification framework was built to diagnose cytomegalovirus status from the catalog of TCR beta chain sequences. In a later analysis, TCR nucleotide sequences were compared against IMGT/GENE-DB human TR gene sequences so that V and J genes could be assigned. In a later analysis, CDR3 sequences and most-parsimonious VDJ recombination scenarios were assigned using the TCRdist pipeline. In a later analysis, every TCR beta chain was defined by the combination of its CDR3 amino acid sequence and its V-gene family, and reads without a unique V-gene family were dropped. To address suspected cross-contamination and a sequencing artifact, a later analysis removed approximately 590 highly shared, low-generation-probability nucleotide sequences. In a later analysis, a clonal expansion index was calculated for each public chain from normalized within-repertoire ranks of inferred template counts. A later analysis computed generation probabilities with a VDJ recombination model fitted to out-of-frame rearrangements, and checked the results against IGoR. Hypergeometric tests were used in a later analysis to score TCR-TCR, TCR-HLA and TCR-CMV co-occurrence, with a repertoire-size bias correction applied to the TCR pairs. A later analysis estimated false discovery rates by permuting HLA or CMV assignments 20 times. In a later analysis, co-occurring TCRs were grouped using DBSCAN, with TCRdist sequence similarity added in when clustering inside HLA-allele-positive subsets. Repertoires with fewer than 30,000 or more than 120,000 public chains were left out of co-occurrence clustering, as were five repertoires with anomalous nucleotide sharing. TCRdb holds this immuneACCESS table with in-frame rearrangements only. Some clones are missing; in checked studies, unresolved V genes explain under half, and the rest has no known cause. Clonal size and the V and J genes are those of that table, whereas D and trimming came from the DNA. This sample lists some 170,000 clones; under 80% were detected once. The ten largest account for less than 2.5% of the sample.

The cohort was made up of roughly 670 healthy bone marrow donors. At the time of sampling, all cohort members were nominally healthy, though unrecorded immune exposures were likely present. Of the approximately 610 cohort members, 250 to 300 had positive CMV serostatus and 350 to 400 had negative CMV serostatus, and CMV serostatus was not recorded for the donor. A peripheral blood sample was collected from each donor, and TCR beta sequencing was performed on peripheral blood mononuclear cells. Genomic DNA extraction from the blood cell samples was performed with the Qiagen DNeasy Blood Extraction Kit.

The sequencing sample was made of PBMCs. This sequence was found in a human donor in good health. The chain joins TRBV7-9 to TRBJ1-3; 7 bases in the middle match TRBD1. CDR3 region: CASTSRDSSGNTIYF. The DNA is TGTGCCAGCACCAGCCGGGACAGCTCTGGAAACACCATATATTTT.